This TCR beta chain was sequenced during a study of blood T cells in healthy people across ages. Isolation per sample recovered at least 6 million PBMCs. The sample holds one count of this clonotype. The CDR3 totals 12 residues. The V end lost 6 bases, the J end lost 8 bases, and 13 bases lay between the germline ends. In germline, CDR1 is MDHEN, CDR2 SYDVKM. With a J-beta primer mix and a sample-barcoded 5' primer, a second PCR ran 7 to 11 cycles. A tag from a template-switch adaptor with 12 random nucleotides marked each cDNA molecule. TCRdb re-called the 5' RACE reads through MiXCR, storing one row per CDR3 protein. This sample yields roughly 860,000 distinct CDR3 sequences, of which less than 80% are seen a single time; around 30% belongs to the top ten.

The sample consisted of blood. V and J are TRBV28 and TRBJ1-2; TRBD1 might be the D (6 bases). The source of this sequence is a man aged 30-40 years in good health. The CDR3, as DNA: TGTGCCAGCAGGCAAGACAGGCCCGGCTACACCTTC. Translated, it gives CASRQDRPGYTF.